This TCR beta chain was captured in a study of T cells in Graves' hyperthyroidism and ophthalmopathy. Amplification targeted TCR beta CDR3 regions from RNA transcripts. The study used the HTBI primer set for a first-round RT-PCR of the TCR CDR3. TCRdb independently ran MiXCR on the multiplex PCR reads; one entry per CDR3 protein. Here the sample spans around 300,000 distinct CDR3 sequences, nearly 15% being singletons. This clonotype has just a few counts. Orbital computed tomography and thyroid ultrasound, together with serum TRAb and thyroxine and clinical symptoms, were used for diagnoses. The PBMCs studied were ones that came from 10 ml fresh peripheral blood. Unmatched junction bases numbered 1, after V lost 0 bases and J lost 3 bases. From germline, CDR1 is LGHDT and CDR2 YNNKEL (reference sequence). The CDR3 runs 16 residues.

V usage is TRBV3-1 and J usage is TRBJ2-7; 14 nucleotides agree with TRBD2. This clonotype originated in a woman between 45 and 60 years old with Graves' hyperthyroidism that later progressed to Graves' ophthalmopathy. The specimen was blood. This CDR3 reads CASSQEGLAGGYEQYF. The CDR3 DNA reads TGTGCCAGCAGCCAAGAAGGACTAGCGGGAGGCTACGAGCAGTACTTC.